This is a list of T cell receptor beta chains from one sample in a study of T cells after yellow fever vaccination. TCRdb fed the 5' RACE reads into MiXCR, producing one record per CDR3 protein. The sample holds more than 300,000 distinct CDR3 sequences, around 4.4% seen once. The sequencing here drew on PBMCs, taken 15 days after the yellow fever booster vaccination. These TCRs come from a man between 18 and 35 years old who received the YFV17D yellow fever vaccine. The CDR3 runs from the conserved cysteine through the conserved F or W. Each record gives: clone size, D gene, J gene, V gene, CDR3 DNA, CDR3 protein. D genes are given only for firm matches. Clone size is stated in some rows and not others, as once, few, many or a class when expanded.

. | . | TRBJ2-5 | TRBV3-1 | TGTGCCAGCAGCCTGGACGCCTCTTGGGAGACCCAGTACTTC | CASSLDASWETQYF
few | . | TRBJ1-2 | TRBV4-3 | TGCGCCAGCAGCCAAGTTGTTGGGACGGGTGGCTACACCTTC | CASSQVVGTGGYTF
. | . | TRBJ2-2 | TRBV11-2 | TGTGCCAGCAGCCTCGCGAGTTGGGGCGGGGAGCTGTTTTTT | CASSLASWGGELFF
many | TRBD1 | TRBJ1-5 | TRBV18 | TGTGCCAGCTCATCCCGACCGGGACAGGGTTTGACGGAGCCCCAGCATTTT | CASSSRPGQGLTEPQHF
few | . | TRBJ2-5 | TRBV5-1 | TGCGCCAGCAGTGCAGAGTTAAGCCAAGAGACCCAGTACTTC | CASSAELSQETQYF
. | . | TRBJ1-5 | TRBV7-2 | TGTGCCAGCAGCTTACAGGTTGGAAATCAGCCCCAGCATTTT | CASSLQVGNQPQHF
many | . | TRBJ1-2 | TRBV6-2/TRBV6-3 | TGTGCCAGCAGTTACTCGGCGGGGATTTCTGGCTACACCTTC | CASSYSAGISGYTF
many | . | TRBJ2-2 | TRBV4-1 | TGCGCCAGCAGCCAAGATGGGGGGTCGGAGGTGTTTTTT | CASSQDGGSEVFF
many | . | TRBJ1-5 | TRBV6-5 | TGTGCCAGCAGTTACGGGCCCCCTAGCCTCGAGCCCCAGCATTTT | CASSYGPPSLEPQHF
. | . | TRBJ2-5 | TRBV5-5 | TGTGCCAGCATGGGGGATCAAGAGACCCAGTACTTC | CASMGDQETQYF
few | . | TRBJ2-7 | TRBV20-1 | TGCAGTGCGGCGGACGTCGGACAGTACTTC | CSAADVGQYF